These 15 T cell receptor beta chains originate from one sample sequenced in a study of cytomegalovirus exposure and HLA in healthy donors. The assay was immunoSEQ multiplex PCR, and TCRdb's table has in-frame clones only and misses some. The profile covers about 220,000 clones, with around nine tenths appearing a single time and about 3% taken by the ten largest. Sequences were obtained from PBMCs. These receptors were collected from a man between 18 and 35 years old in good health and CMV-seronegative.

The chain has TRBV6-5 and TRBJ2-7, with 8 bases identical to TRBD1. Germline CDR1 is MNHEY and CDR2 is SVGAGI. The CDR3 covers 16 residues. V was clipped by 4 bases and J by 6 bases; unmatched bases: 14. The CDR3 spells CASSSYQETGAFEQYF. Here the CDR3 DNA reads TGTGCCAGCAGTTCTTACCAAGAGACAGGGGCTTTCGAGCAGTACTTC.

J is TRBJ2-3 and V is TRBV29-1, with D possibly matching TRBD2 (6 bases). The germline V and J ends were trimmed by 4 bases and 0 bases, with 11 bases remaining between them. Germline CDR1 SQVTM, CDR2 ANQGSEA. CDR3 length: 14 amino acids. The CDR3 region is CSVGRGGSTDTQYF. CDR3 DNA sequence: TGCAGCGTTGGGAGGGGCGGAAGCACAGATACGCAGTATTTT.

In DNA form, the CDR3 reads TGTGCCTGGAGTGTTGTCCAGGTTAATTCACCCCTCCACTTT. Amino acid sequence: CAWSVVQVNSPLHF. This chain joins TRBV30 and TRBJ1-6; D unresolved. The CDR3 contains 14 residues. Trimming took 0 bases from V and 6 from J, leaving 9 bases between them. Germline V CDR1 and CDR2: GTSNPN, SVGIG (reference sequence).

The chain employs TRBV6-5 and TRBJ1-2, with D maybe TRBD1 (6 bases). CDR1 is MNHEY, CDR2 SVGAGI, per germline. Deletions cut 8 bases from V and 4 bases from J, with 8 bases between. The CDR3 is 11 amino acids. The CDR3: CASGQTYGYTF. CDR3 nucleotide sequence: TGTGCCAGCGGACAGACCTATGGCTACACCTTC.

The chain couples TRBV29-1 to TRBJ2-3; TRBD2 agrees at 9 bases. With V trimmed by 7 bases and J by 2 bases, 7 bases remained unmatched. Germline V gene lookup returns CDR1 SQVTM and CDR2 ANQGSEA. This CDR3 comprises 14 residues. The CDR3 DNA follows: TGCAGCGCGGCGGGGACTAGCAACACAGATACGCAGTATTTT. Its translation: CSAAGTSNTDTQYF.

The chain joins TRBV25-1 to TRBJ2-1; TRBD1 aligns across 9 bases. Trimming removed 8 bases from V and 3 bases from J; junction bases left unmatched: 8. This CDR3 has 15 residues. CDR1 is MGHDK, CDR2 SYGVNS, per germline. This chain's CDR3 is CASFGTGSYYNEQFF. In nucleotides, the CDR3 is TGTGCCAGCTTCGGGACAGGGTCGTACTACAATGAGCAGTTCTTC.

This chain uses TRBV7-2 with TRBJ1-5, with D unresolved. This CDR3 has 13 amino acids. V dropped 6 bases and J dropped 3 bases, with 9 bases sitting between them. Germline CDR1 SGHTA, CDR2 FQGNSA. CDR3 amino acids: CASSFSSNQPQHF. CDR3 nucleotides: TGTGCCAGCAGTTTTAGTTCCAATCAGCCCCAGCATTTT.

The J gene is TRBJ2-7, the V gene TRBV7-2, with D unresolved. Trimming took 3 bases from V and 5 from J, leaving 5 bases between them. This CDR3 comprises 11 residues. Germline CDR1 reads SGHTA; CDR2 reads FQGNSA. The CDR3 sequence: CASSFSDEQYF. The CDR3 DNA follows: TGTGCCAGCAGCTTTTCTGACGAGCAGTACTTC.

Of note for this clone: Different DNA sequences within this sample yield the same CDR3. The chain links TRBV27 to TRBJ1-1, with D perhaps matching TRBD1 (6 bases). The CDR3 spans 14 residues. The ends were cut back, 2 bases at V and 5 bases at J, with 12 bases in the middle. Germline V gene lookup returns CDR1 MNHEY and CDR2 SMNVEV (reference sequence). This chain's CDR3 is CASSLRGLGTEAFF. DNA of the CDR3: TGTGCCAGCAGTTTAAGGGGGTTGGGGACTGAAGCTTTCTTT.

The chain couples TRBV7-2 to TRBJ2-2; 10 nucleotides align to TRBD2. The germline CDR1 and CDR2 sequences are SGHTA and FQGNSA. The ends lost 3 bases at V and 2 bases at J; junction bases unmatched: 6. The CDR3 is 17 amino acids. For the CDR3, the DNA is TGTGCCAGCAGCTTTTTTAGCGGGGGGACAAACACCGGGGAGCTGTTTTTT. Translating it yields CASSFFSGGTNTGELFF.

V gene TRBV27 combines with J gene TRBJ2-7; maybe TRBD2 (5 bases). V lost 3 bases, J lost 7 bases, and 10 bases lay in between. The V gene's germline CDR1 is MNHEY and CDR2 SMNVEV (reference sequence). The CDR3 is made up of 12 amino acids. This chain's CDR3 is CASSFREGEQYF. The DNA for the CDR3 is TGTGCCAGCAGTTTCCGAGAGGGAGAGCAGTACTTC.

V usage is TRBV9 and J usage is TRBJ2-1; no definite D call. This CDR3 comprises 11 residues. Germline CDR1 is SGDLS and CDR2 is YYNGEE. Trimming left V 4 bases short and J 5 bases short, with 4 bases between. DNA of the CDR3: TGTGCCAGCAGCCCAGACAATGAGCAGTTCTTC. Its protein product is CASSPDNEQFF.

In this sample, this clone turned up a few times. The chain combines TRBV27 with TRBJ2-7; no clear D gene. The V gene lost 5 bases and the J gene lost 2 bases, with 13 bases spanning the gap. Per germline, CDR1 MNHEY and CDR2 SMNVEV (reference sequence). This CDR3 is built from 14 residues. Here the CDR3 DNA reads TGTGCCAGCAGTGTCTTTCCTCACACCTACGAGCAGTACTTC. Protein product: CASSVFPHTYEQYF.

V is TRBV9 and J is TRBJ1-1; D remains unclear. The CDR3 has 13 amino acids. From germline, CDR1 is SGDLS and CDR2 YYNGEE. V was trimmed by 3 bases and J by 5 bases, leaving 11 bases between them. The chain's CDR3 is CASSALEKTEAFF. CDR3 DNA sequence: TGTGCCAGCAGCGCCCTGGAGAAGACTGAAGCTTTCTTT.

The V and J genes are TRBV28 and TRBJ2-3, with 7 bases lining up with TRBD2. Germline CDR1 reads MDHEN; CDR2 reads SYDVKM. The CDR3 contains 14 residues. Losses at the gene ends were 8 bases for V and 3 bases for J; bases not matched to a gene: 8. Written as DNA, the CDR3 is TGTGCCAGCGGCCGAGGCGGGGGTACAGATACGCAGTATTTT. Its protein is CASGRGGGTDTQYF.